These 15 T cell receptor beta chains were all obtained from the same sample, sequenced in a study of T cells in Graves' hyperthyroidism and ophthalmopathy. Amplified regions were TCR beta CDR3 sequences from RNA transcripts. An initial round of RT-PCR targeting the TCR CDR3 relied on the HTBI primer set. TCRdb recomputed calls from the multiplex PCR reads with MiXCR, one row per CDR3 protein. In the table there are around 570,000 distinct CDR3 sequences, approximately 20% of which are singletons. Sequencing was performed on blood. The receptor set was obtained from a man aged 35 to 55 with Graves' ophthalmopathy.

This clonotype was found a few times. The chain recombines TRBV24-1 with TRBJ2-1; perhaps TRBD1 as D (6 bases). Trimming pared 12 bases from V and 3 bases from J, leaving 17 bases between. The CDR3 loop spans 14 amino acids. Germline CDR1 and CDR2: KGHDR and SFDVKD. The CDR3 DNA sequence: TGTGCCTCCTCAGGGGCTTCCGACTACAATGAGCAGTTCTTC. Its translation is CASSGASDYNEQFF.

The sample holds a few counts of this clonotype. CDR3 coding DNA: TGCAGCGTTGGGGGGGGCTACGAGCAGTACTTC. It encodes CSVGGGYEQYF. The chain joins TRBV29-1 to TRBJ2-7; 7 nucleotides line up with TRBD2. CDR3 length: 11 amino acids. The germline V gene encodes CDR1 SQVTM and CDR2 ANQGSEA. V shed 4 bases and J 3 bases; nucleotides not matched to a gene: 0.

The rearrangement uses TRBV5-5 and TRBJ2-1; the D gene is possibly TRBD2 (5 bases). The V gene's germline CDR1 is SGHKS and CDR2 YYEKEE (reference sequence). V lost 1 base, J lost 3 bases, and 11 bases lay in between. The CDR3 contains 15 residues. The CDR3 is CASSLRTGIYNEQFF. CDR3 sequence (DNA): TGTGCCAGCAGCTTGCGAACCGGGATCTACAATGAGCAGTTCTTC.

This clonotype turned up a few times. This chain uses TRBV2 with TRBJ1-1; unclear D gene. CDR3 size: 12 residues. Germline CDR1 and CDR2: SNHLY and FYNNEI. Trimming pared 5 bases from V and 8 bases from J, leaving 12 bases between. CDR3 DNA: TGTGCCAGCAGTCAGGAAGGTGAGGAAGCTTTCTTT. The encoded protein is CASSQEGEEAFF.

V gene TRBV20-1 combines with J gene TRBJ2-7, with TRBD2 matching 11 bases. The CDR3 has 12 amino acids. Germline CDR1 is DFQATT and CDR2 is SNEGSKA (reference sequence). The CDR3 nucleotides are TGCAGGGGGACTAGCGGATTCTACGAGCAGTACTTC. Protein sequence: CRGTSGFYEQYF.

Only a few counts were recorded for this clonotype. This chain joins TRBV6-1 and TRBJ2-1, with 10 bases that match TRBD2. J lost 2 bases, V lost 7 bases, and 5 bases had no gene match. This CDR3 comprises 15 residues. The germline V gene has CDR1 MNHNS and CDR2 SASEGT. The CDR3 sequence is CASKLTSGPYNEQFF. CDR3 bases: TGTGCCAGCAAATTGACTAGCGGGCCCTACAATGAGCAGTTCTTC.

The table lists this clonotype with many counts. The chain couples TRBV28 to TRBJ2-7; 8 nucleotides line up with TRBD1. CDR1 and CDR2 (germline): MDHEN, SYDVKM. The CDR3 loop spans 13 amino acids. V dropped 1 base and J dropped 4; count of bases not matched to a gene: 0. Here the CDR3 DNA reads TGTGCCAGCAGTTTATACAGGGGGTACGAGCAGTACTTC. This codes for CASSLYRGYEQYF.

This chain uses TRBV19 with TRBJ2-1; D could derive from TRBD1 or TRBD2 (6 bases each). Germline CDR1 is LNHDA and CDR2 is SQIVND (reference sequence). The CDR3 loop spans 14 amino acids. Trimming shortened V by 6 bases and J by 0 bases, and 9 bases separated the two germline ends. CDR3 region: CASSGGLSYNEQFF. As DNA, the CDR3 is TGTGCCAGTAGCGGGGGCCTCTCCTACAATGAGCAGTTCTTC. Filled out from reference TRBV19 and TRBJ2-1, the complete variable domain reads DGGITQSPKYLFRKEGQNVTLSCEQNLNHDAMYWYRQDPGQGLRLIYYSQIVNDFQKGDIAEGYSVSREKKESFPLTVTSAQKNPTAFYLCASSGGLSYNEQFFGPGTRLTVL.

This clonotype was counted between two and nine times. The chain has TRBV28 and TRBJ1-2; D gene unclear. The ends were cut back, 4 bases at V and 3 bases at J, with 12 bases in the middle. This CDR3 comprises 14 residues. Germline CDR1 and CDR2: MDHEN and SYDVKM. In DNA, the CDR3 is TGTGCCAGCAGTTCCCCCGGCAGCTACTATGGCTACACCTTC. Translated: CASSSPGSYYGYTF.

This chain uses TRBV4-2 with TRBJ2-1, with 11 bases identical to TRBD2. J was trimmed by 5 bases and V by 1 base; bases with no gene match: 4. CDR1 is LGHNA, CDR2 YNFKEQ, per germline. The CDR3 extends over 16 amino acids. The CDR3 protein is CASSQGTSGQDNEQFF. In nucleotides, the CDR3 is TGTGCCAGCAGCCAAGGGACTAGCGGGCAAGACAATGAGCAGTTCTTC.

This clonotype came up many times. The chain carries TRBV6-1 and TRBJ2-7, with D perhaps TRBD2 (6 bases). Trimming removed 6 bases from V and 7 bases from J, with 13 bases in between. The CDR3 spans 12 residues. Germline V gene lookup returns CDR1 MNHNS and CDR2 SASEGT. CDR3 DNA: TGTGCCAGCAGGACGGGAGTACTGGAGCAGTACTTC. This gives the protein CASRTGVLEQYF.

The gene calls are TRBV25-1 and TRBJ2-3; possible D gene TRBD2, 5 bases. This CDR3 contains 16 residues. Germline V gene lookup returns CDR1 MGHDK and CDR2 SYGVNS. V was cut by 1 base and J by 4 bases, with 15 bases left in between. The CDR3 loop reads CASSEWVGEGADTQYF. The DNA for the CDR3 is TGTGCCAGCAGTGAATGGGTGGGAGAAGGCGCAGATACGCAGTATTTT.

This clonotype was found many times. The chain recombines TRBV2 with TRBJ1-2, with 8 nucleotides matching TRBD1. This CDR3 spans 15 amino acids. The junction had 14 bases not matched to a gene; V was cut back by 5 bases and J by 9 bases. Germline values: CDR1 SNHLY, CDR2 FYNNEI. The DNA of the CDR3 is TGTGCCAGCAGTCCCACTACTTCGGACAGGGCACGCTACACCTTC. It specifies CASSPTTSDRARYTF. The whole variable domain, remainder taken from reference TRBV2 and TRBJ1-2, is EPEVTQTPSHQVTQMGQEVILRCVPISNHLYFYWYRQILGQKVEFLVSFYNNEISEKSEIFDDQFSVERPDGSNFTLKIRSTKLEDSAMYFCASSPTTSDRARYTFGSGTRLTVV.

The V call is TRBV29-1, the J call TRBJ1-4, with 9 bases that match TRBD1. Per the germline V gene, CDR1 is SQVTM and CDR2 is ANQGSEA. J was trimmed by 1 base and V by 6 bases; bases with no gene match: 12. The CDR3 totals 17 residues. The CDR3 spells CSVTLQGALGTNEKLFF. The CDR3 DNA sequence: TGCAGCGTGACCCTACAGGGGGCTTTGGGAACTAATGAAAAACTGTTTTTT.

This clonotype was picked up a small number of times. The chain employs TRBV27 and TRBJ1-5, with a tentative D call TRBD1 (5 bases). The CDR3 extends over 17 amino acids. The V and J ends lost 3 bases and 8 bases respectively, with 23 bases between them. Germline-derived CDR1 and CDR2 are MNHEY and SMNVEV (reference sequence). This CDR3 is CASSFTGGGPIKEPQHF. The CDR3 nucleotides are TGTGCCAGCAGTTTTACGGGCGGGGGACCGATTAAAGAGCCCCAGCATTTT.